The 9 T cell receptor beta chains presented below share a single source sample, sequenced in a study of CD8+CD57+ T cells in acquired aplastic anemia. Sequencing involved patients with CD8+CD57+ cell expansion previously shown by flow cytometry. Genomic DNA templated the TCR beta VDJ and CDR3 profiling. One entry per CDR3 protein, called by TCRdb with MiXCR from the reads. The table includes 100,000 to 150,000 distinct CDR3 sequences, over 30% detected once. Sequenced: sorted CD4+, CD8+, or CD8+CD57+ T cells (not recorded which) from PBMCs. Receptors were obtained from a human donor with aplastic anemia.

The chain has TRBV10-3 and TRBJ2-5; D might be TRBD1 or TRBD2, each matching 5 bases. The CDR3 runs 13 residues. The germline V and J ends were trimmed by 10 bases and 2 bases, with 14 bases remaining between them. The germline V gene encodes CDR1 ENHRY and CDR2 SYGVKD. CDR3 in amino acids: CASSPGRQETQYF. CDR3 in DNA: TGTGCCAGCAGCCCGGGACGGCAAGAGACCCAGTACTTC.

This clonotype was observed many times. This chain connects TRBV19 to TRBJ2-7, with D perhaps matching TRBD1 (6 bases). The germline V gene encodes CDR1 LNHDA and CDR2 SQIVND (reference sequence). The V end lost 7 bases, the J end lost 6 bases, and 19 bases lay between the germline ends. The CDR3 length is 14 residues. CDR3: CASMPTQQGPEQYF. For the CDR3, the DNA is TGTGCCAGTATGCCCACCCAACAGGGCCCCGAGCAGTACTTC.

The gene calls are TRBV5-1 and TRBJ2-1, with TRBD2 matching over 14 bases. The V gene's germline CDR1 is SGHRS and CDR2 YFSETQ. The junction had 7 bases not matched to a gene; V was cut back by 4 bases and J by 1 base. This CDR3 is built from 18 residues. The CDR3 loop is CASSRETSGGVSYNEQFF. The CDR3 DNA sequence: TGCGCCAGCAGCCGGGAGACTAGCGGGGGGGTATCCTACAATGAGCAGTTCTTC.

CDR3 nucleotides: TGCAGCGTTAGCGGGGTGGCTCTGGAAGCTTTCTTT. Its protein product is CSVSGVALEAFF. This chain uses TRBV29-1 with TRBJ1-1; D is unclear. Germline V gives CDR1 SQVTM, CDR2 ANQGSEA. CDR3 size: 12 residues. Trimming cost V 5 bases and J 8 bases, with 15 bases left between them.

The rearrangement uses TRBV2 and TRBJ1-1; 9 nucleotides line up with TRBD1. Germline CDR1 and CDR2: SNHLY and FYNNEI. The CDR3 sequence is 15 residues long. After removal of 6 bases from V and 0 bases from J, the junction contained 5 bases not matched to a gene. CDR3 region: CASRQGANLNTEAFF. The CDR3 DNA is TGTGCCAGCAGACAGGGGGCTAACCTGAACACTGAAGCTTTCTTT.

This clonotype was detected ten times or more. This chain joins TRBV7-9 and TRBJ1-1; D perhaps matches TRBD1 (6 bases). Germline CDR1 and CDR2: SEHNR and FQNEAQ (reference sequence). The CDR3 spans 13 residues. The V and J ends lost 2 bases and 3 bases respectively, with 7 bases between them. The CDR3 protein is CASSLRGDTEAFF. CDR3 nucleotides: TGTGCCAGCAGCTTAAGGGGGGACACTGAAGCTTTCTTT.

This clonotype was found a few times. The V and J genes are TRBV6-5 and TRBJ2-1; either TRBD1 or TRBD2 may supply D (6 bases each). Between the trimmed V and J ends, which lost 2 bases and 10 bases, there was a span of 12 bases. This CDR3 has 13 amino acids. In germline, CDR1 is MNHEY, CDR2 SVGAGI. In DNA, the CDR3 is TGTGCCAGCAGTTACCCCGGGGGCAGAGAGCAGTTCTTC. It translates to CASSYPGGREQFF.

Comment on this clonotype: An end of the junction differs from the germline gene, which may be a read error. This rearrangement joins TRBV27 to TRBJ1-3; D ambiguous. The germline CDR1 and CDR2 sequences are MNHEY and SMNVEV (reference sequence). The CDR3 contains 15 residues. The chain's CDR3 is CDSSLSLVSGNTIYF. DNA for the CDR3: TGTGACAGCAGTTTATCGTTAGTTTCTGGAAACACCATATATTTT.

The rearrangement joins TRBV15 to TRBJ1-2; a weak D match, TRBD1 (5 bases). CDR3 length: 15 residues. Germline values: CDR1 LNHNV, CDR2 YYDKDF (reference sequence). Trimming shortened V by 3 bases and J by 8 bases, and 19 bases separated the two germline ends. This CDR3 reads CATSRTVQEGKGYTF. The CDR3 DNA follows: TGTGCCACCAGCAGGACAGTCCAGGAAGGGAAGGGCTACACCTTC.